This T cell receptor beta chain was recorded in a study of CD8 T cells in ankylosing spondylitis (TCRdb year 2017). Context from the whole study: To find TCR variants linked to disease, the study profiled T cell receptor beta repertoires in ankylosing spondylitis patients and healthy donors. The full study cohort was made up of approximately 24 ankylosing spondylitis patients and 95 to 130 healthy donors. Peripheral blood was sampled, and synovial fluid was additionally collected from ankylosing spondylitis patients.

TCRdb names Illumina HiSeq 2500 as the instrument used. TCR beta libraries were prepared by quantitative 5'-RACE with molecular barcodes. In the original analysis: Disease-linked TCR variants were identified with a new computational method built on a probabilistic model of VDJ rearrangement. In-frame beta chains were kept once TCRdb had trimmed the public reads at Q25 with fastp and called clones with MiXCR. Each CDR3 protein appears once, grouped with its most common genes and DNA. These V and J calls derive from TCRdb rather than the authors' analysis. In all, the sample holds 200,000 to 250,000 distinct CDR3 sequences, and about 10% of those were seen once. The biggest ten clones account for approximately 20% of the sample. Study-level results and caveats: Some of the motif variants had been reported before in the synovial fluid and blood of reactive arthritis patients, a finding that suggests common disease-initiation mechanisms. According to the report, matched synovial fluid samples from ankylosing spondylitis patients were significantly enriched for the disease-linked clones. A TCR beta motif of fewer than 10 highly homologous amino acid variants appeared characteristic of blood from ankylosing spondylitis patients. In peripheral blood, the disease-linked clones were found at relatively low frequencies and had a CD8+ phenotype.

The germline V gene gives CDR1 as SGHRS and CDR2 as YFSETQ. Trimming removed 3 bases from V and 3 bases from J, leaving 12 bases between the germline ends. Counted from cysteine to phenylalanine, this CDR3 has 14 amino acids. CDR3 DNA is the only sequence kept; it has 42 bases, read in frame from the first base. This clonotype was recorded at least ten times. It has no known antigen specificity. Base-call qualities are not available, and no considerably larger clone is one nucleotide away. The rearrangement joined TRBV5-1 to TRBJ1-2, with the identity of the D gene unclear. The sequencing sample was made of blood, either unsorted or a sorted T cell fraction (not recorded which). The sequence was obtained from a male donor with ankylosing spondylitis or in good health (not recorded which). The CDR3 protein is CASSSPDGYYGYTF. The nucleotide sequence is TGCGCCAGCAGCTCCCCGGACGGGTACTATGGCTACACCTTC.